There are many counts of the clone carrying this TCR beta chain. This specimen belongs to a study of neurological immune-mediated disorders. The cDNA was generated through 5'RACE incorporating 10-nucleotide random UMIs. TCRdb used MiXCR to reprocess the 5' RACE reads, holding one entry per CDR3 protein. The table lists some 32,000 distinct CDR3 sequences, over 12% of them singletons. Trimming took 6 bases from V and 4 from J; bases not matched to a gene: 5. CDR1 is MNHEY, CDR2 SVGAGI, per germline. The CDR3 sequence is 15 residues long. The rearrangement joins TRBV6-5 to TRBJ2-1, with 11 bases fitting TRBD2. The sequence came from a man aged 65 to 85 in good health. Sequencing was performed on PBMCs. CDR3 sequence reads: CASRDSGGAYNEQFF. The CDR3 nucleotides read TGTGCCAGCAGGGATAGCGGGGGGGCGTACAATGAGCAGTTCTTC.